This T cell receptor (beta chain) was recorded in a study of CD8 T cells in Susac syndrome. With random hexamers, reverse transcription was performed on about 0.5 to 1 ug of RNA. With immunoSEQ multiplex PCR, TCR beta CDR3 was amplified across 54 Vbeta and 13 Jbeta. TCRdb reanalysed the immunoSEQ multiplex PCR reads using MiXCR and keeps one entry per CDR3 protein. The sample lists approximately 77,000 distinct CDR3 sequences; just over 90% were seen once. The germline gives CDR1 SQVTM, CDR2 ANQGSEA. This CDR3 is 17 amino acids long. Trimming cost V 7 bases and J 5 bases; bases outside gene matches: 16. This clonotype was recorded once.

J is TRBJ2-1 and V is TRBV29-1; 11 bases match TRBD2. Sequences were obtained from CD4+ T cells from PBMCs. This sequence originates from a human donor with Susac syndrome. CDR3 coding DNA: TGCAGCGCCATACCCTCCAGTGGGACTAGCGGCAACAATGAGCAGTTCTTC. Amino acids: CSAIPSSGTSGNNEQFF.